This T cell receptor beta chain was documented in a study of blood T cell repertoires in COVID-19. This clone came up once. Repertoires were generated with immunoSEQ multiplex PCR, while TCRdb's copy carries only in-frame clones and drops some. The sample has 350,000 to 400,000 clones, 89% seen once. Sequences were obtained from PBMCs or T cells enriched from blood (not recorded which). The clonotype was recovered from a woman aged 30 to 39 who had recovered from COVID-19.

In nucleotides, the CDR3 is TGTGCCAGCGGGTATTCAGGGGGAGGAACCGGGGAGCTGTTTTTT. As protein: CASGYSGGGTGELFF. The chain recombines TRBV6-5 with TRBJ2-2, with D tentatively TRBD1 (7 bases). CDR1 and CDR2 from the germline V gene are MNHEY and SVGAGI. Trimming removed 8 bases from V and 5 bases from J, with 18 bases in between. The CDR3 length is 15 residues.